A selection of T cell receptor beta chains follows, all from one sample in a study of T cells in localized non-small cell lung cancer. Clones were sequenced by immunoSEQ multiplex PCR, and TCRdb holds only the in-frame ones, with some missing. The table shows tens of thousands of clones, with approximately 80% occurring only once. The sequencing used peripheral blood, collected before any cancer treatment. The receptor set was obtained from a male donor aged 60 or older with stage II squamous cell lung carcinoma. Both conserved end residues are part of each CDR3. The order of the fields is V gene, J gene, D gene, clone size, CDR3 DNA, CDR3 protein. The D gene is left open where the match is weak. A clone size is listed for some rows: how often the clone was seen (once, few, many), or a class if it is expanded.

TRBV29-1,TRBJ1-1,NA,NA,TGCAGCGCCCGCGCGGCAGGCCGGAACACTGAAGCTTTCTTT,CSARAAGRNTEAFF
TRBV4-1,TRBJ2-2,NA,NA,TGCGCCAGCAGCCAAGCGAGTTCGAACACCGGGGAGCTGTTTTTT,CASSQASSNTGELFF
TRBV6-5,TRBJ1-4,TRBD1,few,TGTGCCAGCAGCCCGACAGGGGGTAATGAAAAACTGTTTTTT,CASSPTGGNEKLFF
TRBV5-4,TRBJ1-3,NA,few,TGTGCCAGCAGTCCCCTCCCAGGGAGCTCTGGAAACACCATATATTTT,CASSPLPGSSGNTIYF
TRBV12-5,TRBJ2-7,TRBD1,NA,TGTGCTAGTGGTTTGGGGGGCTGGGACAGTCTTGGGGAGCAGTACTTC,CASGLGGWDSLGEQYF
TRBV5-4,TRBJ1-1,TRBD1,NA,TGTGCCAGCACCGAGACAGGGTTGAACACTGAAGCTTTCTTT,CASTETGLNTEAFF
TRBV18,TRBJ1-2,NA,NA,TGTGCCAGCTCACTCTCGGGCGAGAGAAGCTACACCTTC,CASSLSGERSYTF
TRBV5-6,TRBJ2-7,NA,NA,TGTGCCAGCAGCTTGTGGACCTTAACCTACGAGCAGTACTTC,CASSLWTLTYEQYF
TRBV7-2,TRBJ2-1,NA,NA,TGTGCCAGCAGCTTAGCTAGCGGACACTACAATGAGCAGTTCTTC,CASSLASGHYNEQFF
TRBV6-5,TRBJ2-7,NA,once,TGTGCCAGCAGGGCAAACCAGGGGAGCTCCTACGAGCAGTACTTC,CASRANQGSSYEQYF
TRBV4-1,TRBJ2-7,NA,NA,TGCGCCAGCAGCCAAGACCAGGGGGGGATTTACGAGCAGTACTTC,CASSQDQGGIYEQYF
TRBV20-1,TRBJ2-1,TRBD2,once,TGCAGTGCCATTAGCGGGAGTTCAAGGTTCTTC,CSAISGSSRFF
TRBV6-6,TRBJ2-7,NA,once,TGTGCCAGCAGCCACCCCACTGACGGATCCTACGAGCAGTACTTC,CASSHPTDGSYEQYF
TRBV14,TRBJ2-3,TRBD1,NA,TGTGCCAGCAGCCCCGGACAGGAAACTAGCACAGATACGCAGTATTTT,CASSPGQETSTDTQYF
TRBV18,TRBJ2-1,NA,NA,TGTGCCAGCTCACCGTGGGTCAGCTCCTACAATGAGCAGTTCTTC,CASSPWVSSYNEQFF
TRBV11-2,TRBJ2-1,NA,NA,TGTGCCAGCAGCACCCATCTGAGCCCCTACAATGAGCAGTTCTTC,CASSTHLSPYNEQFF
TRBV5-8,TRBJ1-5,NA,NA,TGTGCCAGCACCGGGGGGGAACAGTACAATCAGCCCCAGCATTTT,CASTGGEQYNQPQHF
TRBV4-3,TRBJ2-5,NA,few,TGCGCCAGCAGCCAAGACAACGCAAGAGAGACCCAGTACTTC,CASSQDNARETQYF
TRBV19,TRBJ2-7,TRBD1,NA,TGTGCCAGTAGTACGCAGGGGGCTGCCTCCTACGAGCAGTACTTC,CASSTQGAASYEQYF
TRBV25-1,TRBJ1-1,TRBD1,few,TGTGCCAGCAGTGCGGATAACAGGGGGGACACTGAAGCTTTCTTT,CASSADNRGDTEAFF
TRBV7-9,TRBJ1-1,NA,few,TGTGCCAGCAGCTTACGTGTGGCGGAAGCTGAAGCTTTCTTT,CASSLRVAEAEAFF
TRBV7-2,TRBJ2-6,NA,NA,TGTGCCAGCAGCTCCAGGTTAACTGGGGCCAACGTCCTGACTTTC,CASSSRLTGANVLTF
TRBV27,TRBJ1-1,NA,NA,TGTGCCAGCAGGCCCAGACAGAACACTGAAGCTTTCTTT,CASRPRQNTEAFF
TRBV29-1,TRBJ2-2,TRBD1,NA,TGCAGCGTGGGGAGGGACAGGGGAACCGGGGAGCTGTTTTTT,CSVGRDRGTGELFF
TRBV12-5,TRBJ1-1,NA,NA,TGTGCTAGTGCCGCCCAATCTAACACTGAAGCTTTCTTT,CASAAQSNTEAFF
TRBV4-1,TRBJ2-2,NA,NA,TGCGCCAGCAGCCAAGTCGGTTGGAACACCGGGGAGCTGTTTTTT,CASSQVGWNTGELFF
TRBV18,TRBJ1-1,NA,many,TGTGCCAGCTCACCAGACGGATTAAGTACTGTATTT,CASSPDGLSTVF
TRBV28,TRBJ2-7,TRBD1,large,TGTGCCAGCAGCTCCGGGGGACAGGGGGCGAGAGAGCAGTACTTC,CASSSGGQGAREQYF
TRBV19,TRBJ2-3,NA,NA,TGTGCCAGTATCGATGAGGGATTGGGAGATACGCAGTATTTT,CASIDEGLGDTQYF
TRBV7-8,TRBJ2-2,NA,NA,TGTGCCAGCAGCTTGCCGAAAGGAAGGGGCAGTCGACCCGGGGAGCTGTTTTTT,CASSLPKGRGSRPGELFF
TRBV28,TRBJ1-3,NA,NA,TGTGCCAGCAGTGCACTTTGGCCAGGAAGGGGCCCTGGAAACACCATATATTTT,CASSALWPGRGPGNTIYF
TRBV12-5,TRBJ2-7,NA,NA,TGTGCTAGTGGCCGAACTACTCACCACGAGCAGTACTTC,CASGRTTHHEQYF
TRBV5-1,TRBJ1-3,NA,few,TGCGCCAGCAGCCTATTTGCGGGCTCTGGAAACACCATATATTTT,CASSLFAGSGNTIYF
TRBV7-2,TRBJ2-2,NA,NA,TGTGCCAGCAGCCTGGACAGAGGGAACACCGGGGAGCTGTTTTTT,CASSLDRGNTGELFF
TRBV7-2,TRBJ2-7,NA,NA,TGTGCCAGCAGTCTAACACAGGCTTCCTACGAGCAGTACTTC,CASSLTQASYEQYF
TRBV19,TRBJ2-2,NA,NA,TGTGCCAGCTACGACTGGACCGGGGAGCTGTTTTTT,CASYDWTGELFF
TRBV4-1,TRBJ1-4,NA,NA,TGCGCCAGCAGCCAAGATGTAGGAGGGACGGGTGAAAAACTGTTTTTT,CASSQDVGGTGEKLFF
TRBV18,TRBJ2-7,TRBD1,NA,TGTGCCAGCTCACCGGGACAGCCCTACGAGCAGTACTTC,CASSPGQPYEQYF
TRBV14,TRBJ2-2,TRBD1,NA,TGTGCCAGCAGCCAAGCGGGGGCGGTTGGGACAGGGAGTGACACCGGGGAGCTGTTTTTT,CASSQAGAVGTGSDTGELFF
TRBV6-1,TRBJ2-7,NA,NA,TGTGCCGGAAATACGGGACCCTCCTACGAGCAGTACTTC,CAGNTGPSYEQYF
TRBV5-4,TRBJ1-5,NA,NA,TGTGCCAGCATCGCCGACAGTAATAGCAATCAGCCCCAGCATTTT,CASIADSNSNQPQHF
TRBV7-8,TRBJ2-1,TRBD2,NA,TGTGCCAGCAGCCAAAGGGTGGGGGCTAGCGGGAGGCGGGGTGAGCAGTTCTTC,CASSQRVGASGRRGEQFF
TRBV6-5,TRBJ2-1,TRBD1,NA,TGTGCCAGCAGTTACTCCCAGGGGGCAGGCAATGAGCAGTTCTTC,CASSYSQGAGNEQFF